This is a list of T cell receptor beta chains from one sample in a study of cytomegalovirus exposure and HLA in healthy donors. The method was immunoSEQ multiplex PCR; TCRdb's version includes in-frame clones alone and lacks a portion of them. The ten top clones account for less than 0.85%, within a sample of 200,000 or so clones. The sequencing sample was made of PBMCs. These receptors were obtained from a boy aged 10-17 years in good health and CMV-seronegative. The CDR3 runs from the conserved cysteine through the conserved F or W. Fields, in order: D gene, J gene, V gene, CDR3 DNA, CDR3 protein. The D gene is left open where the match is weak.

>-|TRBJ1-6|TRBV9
TGTGCCAGCAGCGCTGCGGGAAGCTCCTATAATTCACCCCTCCACTTT
CASSAAGSSYNSPLHF
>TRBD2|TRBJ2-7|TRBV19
TGTGCCAGTAGTACCCTAGCGGGGGGCACCTACGAGCAGTACTTC
CASSTLAGGTYEQYF
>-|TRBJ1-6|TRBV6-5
TGTGCCAGCAGTTACGGATGGGGCCCCCAGGGTTCACCCCTCCACTTT
CASSYGWGPQGSPLHF
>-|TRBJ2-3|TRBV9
TGTGCCAGCAGCGTAGCCCCTCTGTACAGAACGAGCACAGATACGCAGTATTTT
CASSVAPLYRTSTDTQYF
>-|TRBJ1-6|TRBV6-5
TGTGCCAGCAGGTCCCGAGGCTCCTATAATTCACCCCTCCACTTT
CASRSRGSYNSPLHF
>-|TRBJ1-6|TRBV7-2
TGTGCCAGCAGCCCCAGTTGGTCACCCCTCCACTTT
CASSPSWSPLHF
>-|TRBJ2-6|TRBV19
TGTGCCAGTAGTCTCGAAAGACTCCGATCTGGGGCCAACGTCCTGACTTTC
CASSLERLRSGANVLTF
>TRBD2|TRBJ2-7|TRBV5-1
TGCGCCAGCAGCTTGACCGGGACTAGCTTTTACGAGCAGTACTTC
CASSLTGTSFYEQYF
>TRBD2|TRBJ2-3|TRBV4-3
TGCGCCAGCAGCCCCGGACTAGCGGGGGGGCCGGGCACAGATACGCAGTATTTT
CASSPGLAGGPGTDTQYF
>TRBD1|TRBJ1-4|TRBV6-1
TGTGCCAGCAGTTCAGGGGGTTCAGTTGAAAAACTGTTTTTT
CASSSGGSVEKLFF
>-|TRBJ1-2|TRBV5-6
TGTGCCAGCAGCACCGCCTATCCTCGCGGGGCCAATGGGGGTGATGGCTACACCTTC
CASSTAYPRGANGGDGYTF
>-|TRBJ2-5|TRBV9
TGTGCCAGCAGCGAAACCGGGGAGCCACAAGAGACCCAGTACTTC
CASSETGEPQETQYF
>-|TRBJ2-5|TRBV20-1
TGCAGTGCTAGGCGGTTGGAGACCCAGTACTTC
CSARRLETQYF